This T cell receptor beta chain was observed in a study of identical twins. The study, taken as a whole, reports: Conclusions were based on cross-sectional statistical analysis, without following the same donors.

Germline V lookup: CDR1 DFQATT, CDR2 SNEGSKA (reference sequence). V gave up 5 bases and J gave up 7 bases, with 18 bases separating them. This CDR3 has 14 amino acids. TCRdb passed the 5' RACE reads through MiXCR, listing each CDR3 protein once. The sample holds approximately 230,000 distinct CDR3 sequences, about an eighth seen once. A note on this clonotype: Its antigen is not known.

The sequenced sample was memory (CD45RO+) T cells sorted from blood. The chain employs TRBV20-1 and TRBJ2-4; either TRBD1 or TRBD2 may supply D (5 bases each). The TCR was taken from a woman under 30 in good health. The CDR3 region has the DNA TGCAGTGCTGGACTTACAGGCCTCACGAACATTCAGTACTTC. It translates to CSAGLTGLTNIQYF.